One and the same sample provided the 3 T cell receptor beta chains below, sequenced in a study of OX40 agonist ivuxolimab in advanced cancers. Profiling relied on immunoSEQ multiplex PCR, and the TCRdb table lists in-frame clones only, not all of them. The sample lists 77,000 or so clones, approximately 85% occurring once. Sequencing used CD4+ or CD8+ T cells sorted from blood, obtained in a trial of the OX40 agonist ivuxolimab. These receptors were obtained from an adult with an advanced solid tumor such as melanoma, head and neck, liver or kidney cancer.

The chain combines TRBV7-9 with TRBJ2-7, with unresolved D. Trimming took 5 bases from V and 4 from J, leaving 9 bases between them. CDR1 SEHNR and CDR2 FQNEAQ come from the germline V gene (reference sequence). The CDR3 is made up of 12 amino acids. DNA for the CDR3: TGTGCCAGCAGCCGAGACGCATACGAGCAGTACTTC. It yields the protein CASSRDAYEQYF.

The V and J genes are TRBV6-5 and TRBJ2-7, with D possibly matching TRBD1 (5 bases). Trimming stripped 4 bases from V and 2 bases from J, with 6 bases between. CDR3 length equals 12 residues. The germline V gene has CDR1 MNHEY and CDR2 SVGAGI. CDR3 DNA sequence: TGTGCCAGCAGTTCGACAGCCTACGAGCAGTACTTC. Its translation is CASSSTAYEQYF.

The chain uses TRBV13 and TRBJ2-7; D not certain. The CDR3 sequence is 12 residues long. With 6 bases removed from V and 0 bases from J, the gap between germline ends came to 6 bases. CDR1 is PRHDT and CDR2 is FYEKMQ in the germline V gene (reference sequence). The CDR3 loop reads CASRGSSYEQYF. Written as DNA, the CDR3 is TGTGCCAGCAGGGGAAGCTCCTACGAGCAGTACTTC. Full variable domain (missing parts from reference TRBV13 and TRBJ2-7): AAGVIQSPRHLIKEKRETATLKCYPIPRHDTVYWYQQGPGQDPQFLISFYEKMQSDKGSIPDRFSAQQFSDYHSELNMSSLELGDSALYFCASRGSSYEQYFGPGTRLTVT.